The source of this T cell receptor beta chain is a study of blood T cell repertoires in COVID-19. Study information: Donors in the United States, Italy and Spain gave samples during acute or convalescent COVID-19.

Ages ranged from about 18 to 100 years, with residence in 24 US areas. The study assigned cohorts using participant-reported clinical history. Germline CDR1 and CDR2: MNHEY and SMNVEV (reference sequence). There are 13 residues in the CDR3. Between the trimmed V and J ends, which lost 7 bases and 5 bases, there was a span of 14 bases. In the authors' methods: Estimation of nucleated cell counts relied on the amplification of reference gene primers. Libraries were prepared by immunoSEQ multiplex PCR; TCRdb keeps only in-frame clonotypes and omits some of them. The V and J calls and the clone size are those of that table, but D and trimming were determined from the DNA. The data contain a few hundred thousand clones, more than 80% of them singletons.

J is TRBJ1-1 and V is TRBV27; perhaps TRBD1 as D (5 bases). The receptor's source is a man aged 18 to 29 who had recovered from COVID-19. The sequencing sample was made of PBMCs or T cells enriched from blood (not recorded which). The CDR3 is CASTHTTATEAFF. The CDR3 DNA sequence: TGTGCCAGCACCCATACGACAGCGACTGAAGCTTTCTTT.